This entry is about one T cell receptor (beta chain). The antigen remains unidentified. This sample is drawn from a study of response to subunit inactivated influenza vaccine. Study-wide points: Every seasonal influenza vaccination brings in few new T cells, the authors suggested.

TCRdb processed the RT-PCR reads anew with MiXCR; each CDR3 protein has one entry. There are roughly 700,000 distinct CDR3 sequences in the sample; 14% occur only once, and 6.5% to 8.5% lies in the top ten. The material sequenced was PBMCs from blood, taken about 14 days before vaccination. The sequence came from a man in his fifties who received an inactivated influenza vaccine.

The DNA of the CDR3 is TGTGCCAGCAGCTTAGCGGGAGATTTAAACATTCAGTACTTC. This codes for CASSLAGDLNIQYF. The chain links TRBV5-4 to TRBJ2-4, with 8 bases identical to TRBD2. The V segment lost 2 bases and the J segment 6 bases; nucleotides outside the gene matches: 4. Germline V CDR1 and CDR2: SGHNT, YYREEE (reference sequence). The CDR3 has 14 residues.